The sequence of this T cell receptor (beta chain) was determined in a study of blood T cell repertoires in COVID-19. At the level of the study: The origin of the acute and convalescent COVID-19 samples was the United States, Italy and Spain.

This CDR3 is built from 14 residues. Germline V gene data show CDR1 as MNHNY and CDR2 as SVGAGI (reference sequence). V lost 6 bases to trimming and J lost 4 bases; unmatched junction nucleotides: 7. Original data processing: Amplification of reference gene primers provided the estimated nucleated cell counts. Some clones are missing from TCRdb's copy, which holds only in-frame ones; the method was immunoSEQ multiplex PCR. The D gene and trimming were derived from the DNA, and the V and J assignments and clone size from that table. Here the sample spans 25,000 to 35,000 clones, approximately 85% being singletons.

The TCR originated in a human donor in a cohort sampled during active COVID-19. Sequencing was done on a sample of peripheral blood. The chain recombines TRBV6-6 with TRBJ1-2; the match to TRBD1 covers 8 bases. CDR3 nucleotides: TGTGCCAGCAGCGTACAGGGGGGGGGCTATGGCTACACCTTC. Translation gives CASSVQGGGYGYTF.